This T cell receptor (beta chain) was profiled in a study of blood T cell repertoires in COVID-19. At the level of the study: Sample material is recorded as cDNA or gDNA derived from T cells, B-cell-depleted T cells, or PBMCs.

Sequencing used immunoSEQ multiplex PCR; TCRdb keeps in-frame clones, though not all of them. The sample contains 310,000 or so clones, approximately 90% of which appear only once. Two negative PCRs, clearance, or symptom resolution were required of recovered Cohort 3 donors. The CDR3 is 12 amino acids. Germline CDR1 reads MDHEN; CDR2 reads SYDVKM. J lost 7 bases, V lost 6 bases, and 4 bases had no gene match. The V gene is TRBV28, the J gene TRBJ1-2; 8 nucleotides line up with TRBD1. Material: PBMCs or T cells enriched from blood (not recorded which). This clonotype was sampled from a woman aged 18-30 years who had recovered from COVID-19. CDR3 DNA sequence: TGTGCCAGCAGACAGGGGGGAGGTGGCTACACCTTC. This sequence encodes CASRQGGGGYTF.